This T cell receptor (beta chain) appears in the sequencing data of a study of control samples from healthy donors and cancer patients. The germline CDR1 and CDR2 sequences are KGHSH and LQKENI. The CDR3 runs to 15 residues. Trimming removed 0 bases at V and 3 bases at J, with 9 bases between. Here immunoSEQ multiplex PCR was the method, and the copy in TCRdb shows in-frame clones only, minus some. The sample records around 110,000 clones, approximately 90% being singletons. Sequencing was carried out using blood. The sequence was obtained from a woman aged 70-85 years in good health. The chain carries TRBV18 and TRBJ2-4; D tentatively reads TRBD1 or TRBD2 (5 bases each). The CDR3 is CASSPPLGVKNIQYF. CDR3 DNA sequence: TGTGCCAGCTCACCACCTCTGGGGGTCAAAAACATTCAGTACTTC.